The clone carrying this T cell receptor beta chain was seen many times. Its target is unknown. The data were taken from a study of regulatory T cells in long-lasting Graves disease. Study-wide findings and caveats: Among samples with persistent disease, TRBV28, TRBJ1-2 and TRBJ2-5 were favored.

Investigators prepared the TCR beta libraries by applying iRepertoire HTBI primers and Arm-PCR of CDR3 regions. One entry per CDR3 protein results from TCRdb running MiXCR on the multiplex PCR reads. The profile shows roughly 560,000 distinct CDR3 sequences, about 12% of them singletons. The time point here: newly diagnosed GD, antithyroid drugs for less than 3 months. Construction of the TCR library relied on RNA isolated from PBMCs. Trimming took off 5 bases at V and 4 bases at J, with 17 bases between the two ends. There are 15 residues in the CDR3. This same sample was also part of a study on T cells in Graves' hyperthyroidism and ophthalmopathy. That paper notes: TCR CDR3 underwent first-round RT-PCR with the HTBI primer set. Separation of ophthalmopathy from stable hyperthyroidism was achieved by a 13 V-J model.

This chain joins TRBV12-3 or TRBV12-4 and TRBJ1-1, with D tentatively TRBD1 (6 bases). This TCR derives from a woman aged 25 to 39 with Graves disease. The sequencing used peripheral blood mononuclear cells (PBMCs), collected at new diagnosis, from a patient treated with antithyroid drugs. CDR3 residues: CASSLPTGMGTEAFF. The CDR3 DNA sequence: TGTGCCAGCAGTCTACCTACAGGGATGGGCACTGAAGCTTTCTTT.